Given below is one TCR beta chain in context. The entry originates in a study of identical twins. Per the germline V gene, CDR1 is SGHRS and CDR2 is YFSETQ. CDR3 size: 15 residues. J gave up 9 bases and V 2 bases, and 6 bases lay outside the gene matches. MiXCR, run by TCRdb on the 5' RACE reads, gives a single entry per CDR3 protein. Of more than 600,000 distinct CDR3 sequences in the sample, roughly 20% were seen once. The same sample was also studied in work on T cells expressing NK-cell markers.

Material for sequencing was PBMCs. The chain joins TRBV5-1 to TRBJ1-6, with TRBD1 matching 9 bases. The TCR comes from a woman younger than 30 in good health. The CDR3 here is CASSLMTGGGSPLHF. The CDR3 coding sequence is TGCGCCAGCAGCTTAATGACAGGGGGGGGTTCACCCCTCCACTTT.